This T cell receptor beta chain was sequenced during a study of T cells in localized non-small cell lung cancer. Repertoires were generated with immunoSEQ multiplex PCR, while TCRdb's copy carries only in-frame clones and drops some. Of roughly 35,000 clones in the sample, about nine tenths were seen once. With V trimmed by 3 bases and J by 3 bases, 4 bases remained unmatched. The germline V gene encodes CDR1 MNHNS and CDR2 SASEGT. The CDR3 spans 15 residues. Here the sequenced sample was peripheral blood, taken before any cancer treatment. This receptor was obtained from a female donor aged 60 or older with stage I lung adenocarcinoma. The V call is TRBV6-1, the J call TRBJ1-4, with 7 bases lining up with TRBD1. In DNA form, the CDR3 reads TGTGCCAGCAGTGATCACAGGGGTGCTAATGAAAAACTGTTTTTT. It yields the protein CASSDHRGANEKLFF.